Shown below are 15 T cell receptor beta chains from a single sample sequenced in a study of blood T cells in healthy people across ages. Primers used in a second PCR of about 6 to 11 cycles were a sample-barcoded 5' primer and a J-beta primer mix. TCRdb re-derived calls from the 5' RACE reads in MiXCR, one entry per CDR3 protein. The profile shows about 1.6 million distinct CDR3 sequences, about 35% of them singletons. Sequencing used blood. Receptors originate from a woman aged 25 to 39 in good health.

This clonotype was counted between two and nine times. V is TRBV29-1 and J is TRBJ2-1; no definite D call. Looked up from germline, CDR1 is SQVTM and CDR2 is ANQGSEA. V was pared by 1 base and J by 1 base, with 11 bases between. This CDR3 has 15 amino acids. In DNA, the CDR3 is TGCAGCGTTGAAGGGTCAGATGAATCCTACAATGAGCAGTTCTTC. Translated: CSVEGSDESYNEQFF.

A note on this clonotype: One base away lies a much larger clone, so this may be a sequencing read error. The gene calls are TRBV5-6 and TRBJ2-1, with 14 nucleotides matching TRBD2. The CDR3 totals 16 residues. Germline CDR1 reads SGHDT; CDR2 reads YYEEEE. The CDR3: CACSLRGTSGSNEQFF. The CDR3 nucleotides read TGTGCCTGCAGCTTGAGAGGGACTAGCGGGAGCAATGAGCAGTTCTTC.

As concerns this clonotype: A much larger clone differs from this one at a single base, so this may be a read error. This rearrangement joins TRBV4-1 to TRBJ2-7; D not certain. V was shortened by 0 bases and J by 0 bases, with 12 bases between the two germline ends. The CDR3 consists of 16 residues. CDR1 is MGHRA and CDR2 is YSYEKL in the germline V gene. The CDR3 sequence: CASSQDSPHSSYEQYF. The CDR3 DNA is TGCGCCAGCAGCCAAGACTCCCCTCATAGCTCCTACGAGCAGTACTTC.

A few counts support this clonotype. This chain joins TRBV6-6 and TRBJ2-1, with 9 bases lining up with TRBD2. After removal of 7 bases from V and 7 bases from J, the junction contained 17 bases not matched to a gene. In germline, CDR1 is MNHNY, CDR2 SVGAGI (reference sequence). The CDR3 runs 17 residues. CDR3 in amino acids: CASIHRAARGGGNEQFF. The CDR3 DNA reads as TGTGCCAGCATCCACCGTGCCGCGCGGGGGGGTGGGAATGAGCAGTTCTTC.

This clonotype showed up just a few times. The J gene is TRBJ2-5, the V gene TRBV10-3, with 9 bases fitting TRBD1. CDR1 and CDR2 (germline): ENHRY, SYGVKD. V trimming: 7 bases; J trimming: 2 bases; junction bases outside the gene matches: 5. The CDR3 spans 14 residues. CDR3 amino acids: CAIMNGQGQETQYF. The CDR3 nucleotides read TGTGCCATCATGAATGGACAGGGGCAAGAGACCCAGTACTTC.

This clonotype occurred a few times. The chain combines TRBV27 with TRBJ2-1; no definite D call. Germline V gene sequence: CDR1 MNHEY, CDR2 SMNVEV (reference sequence). With 4 bases removed from V and 8 bases from J, the gap between germline ends came to 12 bases. The CDR3 totals 13 residues. The CDR3 sequence is CASSSQLEDEQFF. The CDR3 DNA sequence: TGTGCCAGCAGTTCCCAACTGGAAGATGAGCAGTTCTTC.

This clonotype was seen a few times. This chain uses TRBV29-1 with TRBJ1-5; D remains unclear. The CDR3 spans 15 residues. The germline CDR1 and CDR2 sequences are SQVTM and ANQGSEA. Trimming took 7 bases from V and 9 from J, leaving 25 bases between them. The CDR3 DNA follows: TGCAGCGCTAGCACCGGACCCGAGAAGCCAGGGCCCCAGCATTTT. Protein product: CSASTGPEKPGPQHF. The full variable domain, in which reference TRBV29-1 and TRBJ1-5 provide the parts outside the CDR3, is SAVISQKPSRDICQRGTSLTIQCQVDSQVTMMFWYRQQPGQSLTLIATANQGSEATYESGFVIDKFPISRPNLTFSTLTVSNMSPEDSSIYLCSASTGPEKPGPQHFGDGTRLSIL.

This clonotype was detected ten times or more. The chain couples TRBV6-1 to TRBJ1-1, with TRBD1 as a possible D gene (6 bases). This CDR3 has 14 residues. With 2 bases removed from V and 10 bases from J, the gap between germline ends came to 17 bases. Germline values: CDR1 MNHNS, CDR2 SASEGT. The CDR3 sequence is CASSELSPLQGAFF. The DNA of the CDR3 is TGTGCCAGCAGTGAATTAAGCCCCTTACAGGGAGCTTTCTTT.

This chain links TRBV7-6 with TRBJ1-6; 8 bases map to TRBD1. The length of the CDR3 is 16 residues. Per germline, CDR1 SGHVS and CDR2 FNYEAQ. Losses at the gene ends were 5 bases for V and 0 bases for J; bases not matched to a gene: 3. For the CDR3, the DNA is TGTGCCAGCAGCGACCAGGGGGCCTCCTATAATTCACCCCTCCACTTT. Protein sequence: CASSDQGASYNSPLHF.

The V gene is TRBV14, the J gene TRBJ1-4, with a possible D match to TRBD1 (5 bases). The V gene's germline CDR1 is SGHDN and CDR2 FVKESK. The CDR3 is 16 amino acids. V lost 0 bases and J lost 10, with 18 bases in between. The CDR3 nucleotides are TGTGCCAGCAGCCAAGAAGTCCAGGGCCGATTTGGAAAACTGTTTTTT. This gives the protein CASSQEVQGRFGKLFF.

The chain joins TRBV12-3 or TRBV12-4 to TRBJ2-1; 9 nucleotides agree with TRBD2. Trimming took 3 bases from V and 9 from J; bases not matched to a gene: 9. The CDR3 has 15 amino acids. The CDR3 region is CASSFGLARGPEQFF. The DNA for the CDR3 is TGTGCCAGCAGTTTTGGACTAGCGAGGGGCCCTGAGCAGTTCTTC.

A note on this clonotype: At one boundary the junction diverges from the germline segment, which might be a read error. This chain links TRBV10-3 with TRBJ1-5, with D hard to call. The germline gives CDR1 ENHRY, CDR2 SYGVKD. This CDR3 region has 14 residues. The DNA for the CDR3 is TGTGACATCGGTCGGGATGTCGGTAATCAGCCCCAGCATTTT. It is translated as CDIGRDVGNQPQHF.

On this clonotype itself: Given a much more abundant clone one base away, this may be a read error. The chain combines TRBV29-1 with TRBJ2-3; the D is unclear. Germline loops: CDR1 SQVTM, CDR2 ANQGSEA. This CDR3 has 11 amino acids. Trimming took off 7 bases at V and 6 bases at J, with 11 bases between the two ends. CDR3 sequence: CSARQADTQYF. The CDR3 region has the DNA TGCAGCGCCCGGCAGGCGGATACGCAGTATTTT.

The V call is TRBV6-1, the J call TRBJ2-4, with 10 bases lining up with TRBD1. The J call is in doubt because the DNA end fits TRBJ2-7 better. The CDR3 is 16 amino acids. CDR1 is MNHNS and CDR2 is SASEGT in the germline V gene. The CDR3 DNA is TGTGCCAGCAGTGGGGGTACCGGGACAGGGGTCTACGAGCAGTACTTC. The encoded protein is CASSGGTGTGVYEQYF.

This clonotype has a handful of counts. The CDR3 sequence is CASSLRAGVVNEQFF. The CDR3 nucleotides are TGTGCCAGCAGTTTAAGGGCGGGGGTAGTGAATGAGCAGTTCTTC. The rearrangement links TRBV12-3 or TRBV12-4 to TRBJ2-1; 7 bases align to TRBD2. CDR3 length equals 15 residues. Trimming took 2 bases from V and 7 from J; bases not matched to a gene: 8.